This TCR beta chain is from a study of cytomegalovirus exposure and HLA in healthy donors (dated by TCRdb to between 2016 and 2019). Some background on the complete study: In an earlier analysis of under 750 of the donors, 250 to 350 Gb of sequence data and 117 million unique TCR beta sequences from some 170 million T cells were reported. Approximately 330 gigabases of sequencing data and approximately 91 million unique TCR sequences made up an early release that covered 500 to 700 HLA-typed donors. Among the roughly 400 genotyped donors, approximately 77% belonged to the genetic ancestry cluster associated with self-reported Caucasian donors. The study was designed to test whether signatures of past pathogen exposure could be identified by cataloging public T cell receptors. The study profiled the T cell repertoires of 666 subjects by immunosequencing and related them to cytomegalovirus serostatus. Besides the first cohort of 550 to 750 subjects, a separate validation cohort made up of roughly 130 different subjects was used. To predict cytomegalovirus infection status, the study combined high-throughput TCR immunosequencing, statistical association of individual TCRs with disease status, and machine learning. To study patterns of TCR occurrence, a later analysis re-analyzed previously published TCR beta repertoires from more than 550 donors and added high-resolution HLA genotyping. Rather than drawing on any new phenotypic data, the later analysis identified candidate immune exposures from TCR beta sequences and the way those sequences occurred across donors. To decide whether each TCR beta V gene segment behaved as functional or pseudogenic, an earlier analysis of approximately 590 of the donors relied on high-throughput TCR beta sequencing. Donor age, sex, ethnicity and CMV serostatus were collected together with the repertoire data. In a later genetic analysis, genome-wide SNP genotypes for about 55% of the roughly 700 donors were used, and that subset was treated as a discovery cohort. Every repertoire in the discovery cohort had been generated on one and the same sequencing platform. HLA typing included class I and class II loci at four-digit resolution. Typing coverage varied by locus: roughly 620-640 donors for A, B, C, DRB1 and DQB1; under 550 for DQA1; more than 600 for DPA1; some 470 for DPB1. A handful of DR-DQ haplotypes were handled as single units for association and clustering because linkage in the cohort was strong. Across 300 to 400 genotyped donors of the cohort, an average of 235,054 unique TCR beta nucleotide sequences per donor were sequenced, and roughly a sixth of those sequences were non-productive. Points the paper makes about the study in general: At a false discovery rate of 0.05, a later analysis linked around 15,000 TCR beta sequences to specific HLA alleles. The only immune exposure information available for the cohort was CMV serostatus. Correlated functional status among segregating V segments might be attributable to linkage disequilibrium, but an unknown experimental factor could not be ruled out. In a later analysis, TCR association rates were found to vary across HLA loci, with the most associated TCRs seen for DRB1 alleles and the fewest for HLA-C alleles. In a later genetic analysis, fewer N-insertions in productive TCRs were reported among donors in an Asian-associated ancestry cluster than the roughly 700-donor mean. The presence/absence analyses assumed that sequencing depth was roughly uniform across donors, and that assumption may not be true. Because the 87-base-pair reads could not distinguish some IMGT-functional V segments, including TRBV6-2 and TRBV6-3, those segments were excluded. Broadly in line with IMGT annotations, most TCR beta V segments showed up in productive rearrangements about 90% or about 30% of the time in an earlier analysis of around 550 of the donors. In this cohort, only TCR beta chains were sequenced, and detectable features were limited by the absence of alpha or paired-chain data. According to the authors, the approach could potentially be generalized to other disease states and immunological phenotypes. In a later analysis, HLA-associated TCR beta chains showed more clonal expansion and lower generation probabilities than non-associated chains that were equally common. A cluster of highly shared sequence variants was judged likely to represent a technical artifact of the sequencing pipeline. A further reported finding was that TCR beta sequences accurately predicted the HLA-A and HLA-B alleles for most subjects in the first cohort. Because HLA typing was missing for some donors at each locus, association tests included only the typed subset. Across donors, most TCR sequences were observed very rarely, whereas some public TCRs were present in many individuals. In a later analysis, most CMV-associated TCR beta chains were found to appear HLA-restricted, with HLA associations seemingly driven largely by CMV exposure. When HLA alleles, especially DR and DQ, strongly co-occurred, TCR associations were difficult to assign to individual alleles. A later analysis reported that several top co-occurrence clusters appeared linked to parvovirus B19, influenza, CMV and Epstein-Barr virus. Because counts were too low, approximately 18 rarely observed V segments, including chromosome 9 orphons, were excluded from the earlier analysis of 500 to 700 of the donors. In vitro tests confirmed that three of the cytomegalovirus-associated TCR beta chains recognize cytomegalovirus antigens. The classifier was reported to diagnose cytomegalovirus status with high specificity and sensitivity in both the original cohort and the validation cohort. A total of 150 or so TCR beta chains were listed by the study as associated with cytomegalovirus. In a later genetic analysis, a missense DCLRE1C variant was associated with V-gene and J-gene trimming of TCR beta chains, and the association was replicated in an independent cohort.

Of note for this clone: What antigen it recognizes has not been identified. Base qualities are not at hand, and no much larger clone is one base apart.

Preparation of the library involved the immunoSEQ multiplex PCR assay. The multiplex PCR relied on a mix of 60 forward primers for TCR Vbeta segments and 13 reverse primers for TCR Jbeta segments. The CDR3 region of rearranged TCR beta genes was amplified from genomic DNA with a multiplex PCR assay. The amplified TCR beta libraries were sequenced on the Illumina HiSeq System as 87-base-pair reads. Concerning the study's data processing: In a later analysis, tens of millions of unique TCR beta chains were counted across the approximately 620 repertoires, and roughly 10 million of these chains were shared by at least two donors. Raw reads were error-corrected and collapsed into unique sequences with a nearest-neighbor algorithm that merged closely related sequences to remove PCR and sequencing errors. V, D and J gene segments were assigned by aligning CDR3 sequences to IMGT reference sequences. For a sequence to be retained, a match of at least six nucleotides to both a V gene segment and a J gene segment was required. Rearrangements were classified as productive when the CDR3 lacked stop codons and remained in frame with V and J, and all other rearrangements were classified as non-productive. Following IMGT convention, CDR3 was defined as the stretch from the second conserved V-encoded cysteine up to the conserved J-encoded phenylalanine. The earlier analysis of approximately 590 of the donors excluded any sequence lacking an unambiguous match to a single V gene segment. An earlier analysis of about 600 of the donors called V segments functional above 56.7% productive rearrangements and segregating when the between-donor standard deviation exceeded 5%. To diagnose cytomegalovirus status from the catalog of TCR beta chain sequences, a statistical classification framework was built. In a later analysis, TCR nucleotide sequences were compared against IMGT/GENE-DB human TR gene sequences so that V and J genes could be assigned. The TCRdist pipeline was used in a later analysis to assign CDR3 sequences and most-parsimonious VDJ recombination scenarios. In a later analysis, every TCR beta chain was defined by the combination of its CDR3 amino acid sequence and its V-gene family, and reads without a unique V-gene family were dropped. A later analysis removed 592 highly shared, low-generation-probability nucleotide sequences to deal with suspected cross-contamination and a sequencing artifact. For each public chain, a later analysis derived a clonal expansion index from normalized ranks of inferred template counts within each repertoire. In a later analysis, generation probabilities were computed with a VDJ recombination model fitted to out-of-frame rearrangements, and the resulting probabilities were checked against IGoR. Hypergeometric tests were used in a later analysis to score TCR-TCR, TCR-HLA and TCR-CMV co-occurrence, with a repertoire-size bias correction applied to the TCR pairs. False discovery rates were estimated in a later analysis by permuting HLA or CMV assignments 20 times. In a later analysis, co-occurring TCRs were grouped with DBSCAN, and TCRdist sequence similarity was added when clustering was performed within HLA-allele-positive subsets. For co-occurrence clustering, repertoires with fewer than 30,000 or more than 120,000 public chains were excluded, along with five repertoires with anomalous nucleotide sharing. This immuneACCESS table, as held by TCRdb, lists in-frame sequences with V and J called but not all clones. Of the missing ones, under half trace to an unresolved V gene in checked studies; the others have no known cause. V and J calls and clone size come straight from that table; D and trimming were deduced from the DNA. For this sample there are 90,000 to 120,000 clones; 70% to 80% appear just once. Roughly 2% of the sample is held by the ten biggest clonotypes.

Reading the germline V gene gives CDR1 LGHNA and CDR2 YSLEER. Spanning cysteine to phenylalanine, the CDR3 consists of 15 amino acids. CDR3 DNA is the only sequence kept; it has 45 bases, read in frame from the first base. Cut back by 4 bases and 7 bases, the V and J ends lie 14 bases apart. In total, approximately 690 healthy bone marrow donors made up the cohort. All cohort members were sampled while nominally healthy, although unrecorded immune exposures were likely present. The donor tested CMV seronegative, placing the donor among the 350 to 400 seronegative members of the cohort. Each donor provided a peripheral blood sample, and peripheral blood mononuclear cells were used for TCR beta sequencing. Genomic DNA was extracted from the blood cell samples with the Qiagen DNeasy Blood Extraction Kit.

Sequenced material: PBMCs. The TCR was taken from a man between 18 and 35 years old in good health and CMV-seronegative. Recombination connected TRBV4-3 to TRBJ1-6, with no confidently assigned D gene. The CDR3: CASSPGDSPNSPLHF. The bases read TGCGCCAGCAGCCCCGGAGATAGCCCCAATTCACCCCTCCACTTT.